The rows below give T cell receptor beta chains drawn from one sample of a study of cytomegalovirus exposure and HLA in healthy donors. The data were produced by immunoSEQ multiplex PCR, yet TCRdb's version contains in-frame clones alone and is incomplete. This sample has 85,000 to 120,000 clones, with roughly 90% found just once. Sequencing was done on a sample of PBMCs. These receptors were collected from a young woman in good health and CMV-seropositive. CDR3s include the opening cysteine and the closing phenylalanine or tryptophan. The D gene is left open where the match is weak. Some rows have no size entry. The others give once, few or many, or a class for an expanded clone.

v_call	d_call	j_call	clone_size	cdr3_aa	cdr3_nt
TRBV6-4	.	TRBJ1-2	.	CASRFRVRSYYGYTF	TGTGCCAGCAGATTCCGGGTCCGAAGTTACTATGGCTACACCTTC
TRBV2	TRBD1	TRBJ2-1	.	CASRGGTGTNEFF	TGTGCCAGCAGGGGGGGGACAGGGACAAACGAGTTCTTC
TRBV4-1	TRBD1	TRBJ1-1	few	CASSPYRGNTEAFF	TGCGCCAGCAGCCCGTACAGGGGGAACACTGAAGCTTTCTTT
TRBV5-6	TRBD2	TRBJ2-3	.	CASREIAGGGADTQYF	TGTGCCAGCAGGGAAATAGCGGGAGGAGGCGCAGATACGCAGTATTTT
TRBV7-6	.	TRBJ2-7	.	CASSPSVTTSPEQYF	TGTGCCAGCAGCCCTTCGGTCACTACCTCCCCCGAGCAGTACTTC
TRBV4-1	.	TRBJ2-6	.	CASSRSVSGSGANVLTF	TGCGCCAGCAGCCGAAGCGTCTCAGGGTCTGGGGCCAACGTCCTGACTTTC
TRBV19	TRBD1	TRBJ1-1	.	CASSPLDRGQGTEAFF	TGTGCCAGTAGTCCCCTAGACAGGGGGCAAGGCACTGAAGCTTTCTTT
TRBV9	TRBD1	TRBJ1-4	.	CASSPFGTGNEKLFF	TGTGCCAGCAGCCCATTTGGGACAGGCAATGAAAAACTGTTTTTT
TRBV29-1	.	TRBJ2-1	once	CSVAGGAGWIDEQFF	TGCAGCGTTGCTGGGGGGGCTGGTTGGATCGATGAGCAGTTCTTC
TRBV4-2	TRBD2	TRBJ2-1	few	CASSQDSGGAYNEQFF	TGTGCCAGCAGCCAAGATAGCGGGGGGGCCTACAATGAGCAGTTCTTC
TRBV25-1	TRBD1	TRBJ1-2	.	CASSLLTGGNYGYTF	TGTGCCAGCAGTCTTTTGACAGGGGGTAACTATGGCTACACCTTC
TRBV19	.	TRBJ2-1	.	CASSIGHLYNEQFF	TGTGCCAGTAGTATCGGACACCTCTACAATGAGCAGTTCTTC
TRBV28	.	TRBJ1-4	.	CASSLRGTNEKLFF	TGTGCCAGCAGTTTACGGGGGACTAATGAAAAACTGTTTTTT
TRBV18	.	TRBJ1-1	.	CASSPSRDKDEAFF	TGTGCCAGCTCACCATCCCGGGACAAGGACGAAGCTTTCTTT
TRBV28	TRBD1	TRBJ1-5	.	CASGTGAQPQHF	TGTGCCAGCGGGACAGGGGCTCAGCCCCAGCATTTT
TRBV10-2	TRBD2	TRBJ2-7	.	CASRPTSGGDYEQYF	TGCGCCAGCAGGCCGACTAGCGGGGGGGACTACGAGCAGTACTTC
TRBV27	.	TRBJ1-4	.	CASSKTGGTNEKLFF	TGTGCCAGCAGTAAGACGGGTGGAACTAATGAAAAACTGTTTTTT
TRBV2	.	TRBJ2-5	.	CASSDPETQYF	TGTGCCAGCAGTGACCCGGAGACCCAGTACTTC
TRBV2	TRBD1	TRBJ1-6	.	CASRATGGQDSPLHF	TGTGCCAGCAGGGCAACAGGGGGCCAGGATTCACCCCTCCACTTT
TRBV14	TRBD1	TRBJ1-1	.	CASSQNTGVATEAFF	TGTGCCAGCAGCCAAAATACAGGGGTTGCCACTGAAGCTTTCTTT
TRBV9	TRBD2	TRBJ2-3	.	CASSVGLAGNLDTQYF	TGTGCCAGCAGCGTAGGACTAGCGGGGAATCTAGATACGCAGTATTTT
TRBV19	TRBD1	TRBJ1-6	few	CASSIGTASSPLHF	TGTGCCAGTAGTATCGGGACAGCGTCTTCACCCCTCCACTTT
TRBV6-1	.	TRBJ1-4	.	CASSGHRGNEKLFF	TGTGCCAGCAGTGGACACCGGGGAAATGAAAAACTGTTTTTT
TRBV15	.	TRBJ1-4	.	CATSREPGSANEKLFF	TGTGCCACCAGCAGAGAGCCGGGGTCGGCTAATGAAAAACTGTTTTTT
TRBV2	TRBD1	TRBJ1-5	.	CASSETRQGGQPQHF	TGTGCCAGCAGTGAAACGAGGCAGGGGGGACAGCCCCAGCATTTT
TRBV9	TRBD1	TRBJ2-5	.	CASSVPGQGASETQYF	TGTGCCAGCAGCGTCCCGGGACAGGGGGCGTCGGAGACCCAGTACTTC
TRBV5-1	.	TRBJ2-2	.	CASSVDYTGELFF	TGCGCCAGCAGCGTGGACTACACCGGGGAGCTGTTTTTT
TRBV27	TRBD1	TRBJ2-3	.	CASSFGTGATDTQYF	TGTGCCAGCAGTTTCGGGACAGGGGCCACAGATACGCAGTATTTT
TRBV6-4	.	TRBJ2-3	.	CASSDSGATDTQYF	TGTGCCAGCAGTGACTCGGGGGCCACAGATACGCAGTATTTT
TRBV5-8	TRBD1	TRBJ1-1	.	CASSYRRTGGTEAFF	TGTGCCAGCAGCTACAGACGGACAGGGGGCACTGAAGCTTTCTTT
TRBV25-1	TRBD1	TRBJ1-1	few	CASSKGGQSEAFF	TGTGCCAGCAGTAAGGGGGGACAGAGTGAAGCTTTCTTT
TRBV9	.	TRBJ2-3	.	CASSEWDFPTDTQYF	TGTGCCAGCAGCGAATGGGACTTCCCCACAGATACGCAGTATTTT
TRBV4-2	TRBD2	TRBJ2-3	.	CASSPPTSGATDTQYF	TGTGCCAGCAGCCCACCGACTAGCGGGGCTACAGATACGCAGTATTTT
TRBV9	.	TRBJ1-5	.	CASSVDSDNQPQHF	TGTGCCAGCAGCGTGGACAGTGACAATCAGCCCCAGCATTTT
TRBV5-6	.	TRBJ2-1	.	CASSLVRDEQFF	TGTGCCAGCAGCTTAGTTCGGGATGAGCAGTTCTTC
TRBV9	TRBD2	TRBJ2-3	.	CASSVDGGGKDTQYF	TGTGCCAGCAGCGTAGACGGGGGGGGGAAAGATACGCAGTATTTT
TRBV7-2	.	TRBJ2-3	.	CASSPTDTQYF	TGTGCCAGCAGCCCTACCGATACGCAGTATTTT
TRBV18	TRBD1	TRBJ2-7	.	CASSPPRQGAGYEQYF	TGTGCCAGCTCCCCACCCCGACAGGGGGCTGGCTACGAGCAGTACTTC
TRBV7-2	TRBD1	TRBJ1-2	.	CASSFLDRGGNYGYTF	TGTGCCAGCAGCTTCCTAGACAGGGGGGGGAACTATGGCTACACCTTC
TRBV7-7	.	TRBJ2-3	.	CASSPGLGGGTQYF	TGTGCTAGCAGCCCGGGTCTGGGAGGTGGTACGCAGTATTTT